The 30 T cell receptor beta chains below come from one sample, sequenced in a study of a mutant IDH1 vaccine in newly diagnosed glioma. The time point denotes: baseline, week 1 (first vaccination visit). Treatment described: pre-vaccination baseline after standard-of-care therapy. The table came from immunoSEQ multiplex PCR; TCRdb's copy has only in-frame clones and leaves some out. The repertoire holds tens of thousands of clones, with over 70% as singletons. Sequencing was performed on PBMCs, taken from a glioma patient treated with radiotherapy, temozolomide or both. The receptor source for this set is a man between 25 and 39 years old with glioma.

This clone was observed a single time. The chain joins TRBV5-8 to TRBJ2-2; TRBD1 aligns across 8 bases. This CDR3 has 16 amino acids. J was trimmed by 2 bases and V by 2 bases; bases with no gene match: 5. Germline CDR1 and CDR2: SGHTS and YDEGEE. The CDR3 DNA reads as TGTGCCAGCAGCTTACGACAGGGGTTTAACACCGGGGAGCTGTTTTTT. Translated, it gives CASSLRQGFNTGELFF. The variable domain in full, completed from reference TRBV5-8 and TRBJ2-2, reads EAGVTQSPTHLIKTRGQQATLRCSPISGHTSVYWYQQALGLGLQFLLWYDEGEERNRGNFPPRFSGRQFPNYSSELNVNALELEDSALYLCASSLRQGFNTGELFFGEGSRLTVL.

The chain recombines TRBV6-1 with TRBJ1-5; D uncertain. The CDR3 totals 15 residues. V lost 6 bases and J lost 0, with 12 bases in between. The germline V gene has CDR1 MNHNS and CDR2 SASEGT. Here the CDR3 DNA reads TGTGCCAGCAGGCCCATCTGGGATAGCAATCAGCCCCAGCATTTT. It specifies CASRPIWDSNQPQHF.

The chain combines TRBV29-1 with TRBJ2-1, with D perhaps matching TRBD1 or TRBD2 (6 bases each). CDR3 length equals 12 residues. Germline assignment: CDR1 SQVTM and CDR2 ANQGSEA. Trimming took off 6 bases at V and 7 bases at J, with 13 bases between the two ends. The CDR3 DNA reads as TGCAGCGTATCGGGGGCGGGTAATGAGCAGTTCTTC. Translation: CSVSGAGNEQFF.

This chain joins TRBV19 and TRBJ1-5, with TRBD1 matching 10 bases. The CDR3 is 13 amino acids. In germline, CDR1 is LNHDA, CDR2 SQIVND (reference sequence). With V trimmed by 7 bases and J by 5 bases, 2 bases remained unmatched. This chain's CDR3 is CASKGQGHQPQHF. The CDR3 region has the DNA TGTGCCAGTAAGGGACAGGGGCATCAGCCCCAGCATTTT.

The CDR3 DNA reads TGTGCCAGCAGCTTAGCAGGCAGGGGGGGAGCTGAAGCTTTCTTT. The encoded protein is CASSLAGRGGAEAFF. The V call is TRBV7-9, the J call TRBJ1-1; TRBD1 aligns across 7 bases. CDR3 length equals 15 residues. Germline V gene data show CDR1 as SEHNR and CDR2 as FQNEAQ (reference sequence). V lost 0 bases, J lost 6 bases, and 7 bases stayed unmatched.

The J gene is TRBJ2-5, the V gene TRBV5-1; TRBD1 aligns across 9 bases. CDR3 size: 12 residues. Germline assignment: CDR1 SGHRS and CDR2 YFSETQ. Trimming took 4 bases from V and 14 from J; bases not matched to a gene: 9. The CDR3 reads CASSLTGTGFYF. In DNA, the CDR3 is TGCGCCAGCAGCCTTACGGGGACAGGGTTTTACTTC. Full variable domain (outside the CDR3, taken from reference TRBV5-1 and TRBJ2-5): KAGVTQTPRYLIKTRGQQVTLSCSPISGHRSVSWYQQTPGQGLQFLFEYFSETQRNKGNFPGRFSGRQFSNSRSEMNVSTLELGDSALYLCASSLTGTGFYFGPGTRLLVL.

This chain connects TRBV25-1 to TRBJ2-5, with a tentative D call TRBD1 (7 bases). V lost 2 bases to trimming and J lost 2 bases, with 12 bases between them. The CDR3 contains 15 residues. CDR1 is MGHDK and CDR2 is SYGVNS in the germline V gene. The DNA of the CDR3 is TGTGCCAGCAGTGAAGCGGGACAGTTACAAGAGACCCAGTACTTC. Residues: CASSEAGQLQETQYF.

The chain joins TRBV18 to TRBJ1-4; 7 bases fit TRBD1. From germline, CDR1 is KGHSH and CDR2 LQKENI. This CDR3 region has 15 residues. V shed 4 bases and J 5 bases; nucleotides not matched to a gene: 7. Here the CDR3 reads CASSHPTGSNEKLFF. The DNA of the CDR3 is TGTGCCAGCTCACACCCGACAGGGTCGAATGAAAAACTGTTTTTT.

This clone was counted between two and nine times. The J gene is TRBJ1-5, the V gene TRBV30; D is unresolved. The ends were cut back, 0 bases at V and 1 base at J, with 7 bases in the middle. This CDR3 region has 14 residues. Germline V CDR1 and CDR2: GTSNPN, SVGIG (reference sequence). CDR3 nucleotides: TGTGCCTGGAGTGTAGAGTTCAGCAATCAGCCCCAGCATTTT. Its protein is CAWSVEFSNQPQHF.

This chain connects TRBV7-9 to TRBJ1-5; a weak D match, TRBD1 (5 bases). Germline-derived CDR1 and CDR2 are SEHNR and FQNEAQ (reference sequence). The V end lost 7 bases, the J end lost 6 bases, and 13 bases lay between the germline ends. This CDR3 spans 13 amino acids. The chain's CDR3 is CASTDRSTQPQHF. In nucleotides, the CDR3 is TGTGCCAGCACCGACAGAAGTACTCAGCCCCAGCATTTT.

This chain connects TRBV7-3 to TRBJ2-3, with TRBD1 matching 9 bases. The length of the CDR3 is 15 residues. The germline gives CDR1 SGHTA, CDR2 FQGTGA. Germline trimming cut 4 bases from V and 0 bases from J; bases unmatched to any gene: 2. CDR3 in amino acids: CASSWTGASTDTQYF. In nucleotides, the CDR3 is TGTGCCAGCAGCTGGACAGGGGCCAGCACAGATACGCAGTATTTT. Filled out from reference TRBV7-3 and TRBJ2-3, the complete variable domain reads GAGVSQTPSNKVTEKGKYVELRCDPISGHTALYWYRQSLGQGPEFLIYFQGTGAADDSGLPNDRFFAVRPEGSVSTLKIQRTERGDSAVYLCASSWTGASTDTQYFGPGTRLTVL.

The V and J genes are TRBV5-1 and TRBJ2-3; 10 bases line up with TRBD2. With 5 bases clipped from V and 3 bases from J, the junction kept 15 bases outside the gene matches. The CDR3 loop spans 18 amino acids. Looked up from germline, CDR1 is SGHRS and CDR2 is YFSETQ. The CDR3 sequence is CASRTLAGVGVGTDTQYF. CDR3 sequence (DNA): TGCGCCAGCAGGACTCTAGCGGGAGTGGGGGTAGGAACAGATACGCAGTATTTT.

Only a few counts were recorded for this clone. This sequence joins TRBV6-6 and TRBJ1-5, with TRBD1 identical over 9 bases. The CDR3 covers 16 residues. CDR1 and CDR2 from the germline V gene are MNHNY and SVGAGI (reference sequence). The J segment lost 3 bases and the V segment lost 6 bases, leaving 9 bases of the junction unmatched. The CDR3 loop reads CASSSLDRGVNQPQHF. Written as DNA, the CDR3 is TGTGCCAGCAGCTCACTCGACAGGGGGGTCAATCAGCCCCAGCATTTT.

The rearrangement uses TRBV15 and TRBJ2-7; D may be TRBD2 (5 bases). The CDR3 covers 14 residues. Germline lookup yields CDR1 LNHNV and CDR2 YYDKDF (reference sequence). Trimming removed 0 bases at V and 7 bases at J, with 13 bases between. CDR3 residues: CATSRDRGSQEQYF. CDR3 DNA: TGTGCCACCAGCAGAGATCGGGGTTCCCAGGAGCAGTACTTC.

The chain uses TRBV5-8 and TRBJ1-1, with 10 bases aligning to TRBD1. CDR3 length: 16 amino acids. The J segment lost 4 bases and the V segment lost 4 bases, leaving 10 bases of the junction unmatched. CDR1 is SGHTS and CDR2 is YDEGEE in the germline V gene. The chain's CDR3 is CASSPFRTGGGTEAFF. DNA for the CDR3: TGTGCCAGCAGCCCCTTTAGGACAGGGGGAGGCACTGAAGCTTTCTTT.

The chain joins TRBV4-3 to TRBJ1-1, with D perhaps matching TRBD1 (5 bases). CDR1 is LGHNA and CDR2 is YSLEER in the germline V gene. V was clipped by 0 bases and J by 11 bases, with 10 bases between them. The CDR3 is 12 residues long. CDR3 sequence: CASSQDRELAFF. The CDR3 bases are TGCGCCAGCAGCCAAGACAGGGAACTGGCTTTCTTT.

V usage is TRBV30 and J usage is TRBJ2-7; TRBD1 aligns across 8 bases. There are 14 residues in the CDR3. The germline gives CDR1 GTSNPN, CDR2 SVGIG (reference sequence). Trimming cost V 0 bases and J 0 bases; bases outside gene matches: 1. As DNA, the CDR3 is TGTGCCTGGAGTGTACAGGGGGGCTCCTACGAGCAGTACTTC. Its translation is CAWSVQGGSYEQYF.

The rearrangement links TRBV23-1 to TRBJ1-2; D is perhaps TRBD1 (6 bases). TRBV23-1 is an ORF; its function is uncertain. The CDR3 has 15 residues. V lost 4 bases, J lost 4 bases, and 16 bases lay in between. In DNA form, the CDR3 reads TGCGCCAGCAGTCGATGTCACAGGGACCCCTATGGCTACACCTTC. Translating gives CASSRCHRDPYGYTF.

The chain links TRBV7-9 to TRBJ1-1; unclear D gene. CDR1 SEHNR and CDR2 FQNEAQ come from the germline V gene (reference sequence). The V and J ends lost 1 base and 4 bases respectively, with 4 bases between them. This CDR3 contains 12 residues. DNA of the CDR3: TGTGCCAGCAGCTTAGGCCTCACTGAAGCTTTCTTT. Its translation: CASSLGLTEAFF.

The chain is built from TRBV5-8 and TRBJ1-2; the D is unclear. Trimming took 7 bases from V and 7 from J, leaving 17 bases between them. The germline V gene encodes CDR1 SGHTS and CDR2 YDEGEE. The CDR3 consists of 13 residues. The DNA for the CDR3 is TGTGCCAGCGTCGAAGTTTGGGCTTTTGGCTACACCTTC. This encodes CASVEVWAFGYTF.

This chain joins TRBV4-1 and TRBJ1-2; 7 bases agree with TRBD1. The CDR3 runs 16 residues. The ends lost 4 bases at V and 4 bases at J; junction bases unmatched: 12. Germline V lookup: CDR1 MGHRA, CDR2 YSYEKL. CDR3 in DNA: TGCGCCAGCAGCCCCAGACAGGGCATACAACTCTATGGCTACACCTTC. It is translated as CASSPRQGIQLYGYTF.

The V and J genes are TRBV4-2 and TRBJ2-1; 7 bases are a match to TRBD2. CDR3 size: 15 residues. V was pared by 7 bases and J by 7 bases, with 13 bases of the junction left unmatched. CDR1 is LGHNA, CDR2 YNFKEQ, per germline. The CDR3 region has the DNA TGTGCCAGCACCCTTTTGGGAGGGCCTTATAATGAGCAGTTCTTC. Its translation: CASTLLGGPYNEQFF.

This clone has more than one count but fewer than ten. The chain joins TRBV5-4 to TRBJ1-1; maybe TRBD1 (6 bases). Trimming took 0 bases from V and 10 from J, leaving 10 bases between them. The germline V gene has CDR1 SGHNT and CDR2 YYREEE (reference sequence). The CDR3 consists of 12 residues. As DNA, the CDR3 is TGTGCCAGCAGCTTGGGGGACACGATAGCTTTCTTT. This sequence encodes CASSLGDTIAFF.

The genes are TRBV28 and TRBJ2-7, with TRBD1 identical over 7 bases. CDR3 length: 17 residues. The junction had 10 bases not matched to a gene; V was cut back by 2 bases and J by 0 bases. From germline, CDR1 is MDHEN and CDR2 SYDVKM. The CDR3 DNA reads as TGTGCCAGCAGTTTAAACCATGGGACAGTTAACTCCTACGAGCAGTACTTC. Protein product: CASSLNHGTVNSYEQYF.

The V gene is TRBV7-2, the J gene TRBJ2-7; 8 bases match TRBD1. The germline gives CDR1 SGHTA, CDR2 FQGNSA. With 1 base clipped from V and 3 bases from J, the junction kept 8 bases outside the gene matches. The CDR3 loop spans 16 amino acids. The CDR3 sequence: CASSLGGQAFRYEQYF. The CDR3 DNA is TGTGCCAGCAGCTTAGGGGGACAGGCATTCCGCTACGAGCAGTACTTC.

The chain couples TRBV30 to TRBJ2-3; 12 bases agree with TRBD2. Germline CDR1 is GTSNPN and CDR2 is SVGIG (reference sequence). The CDR3 length is 16 residues. The J segment lost 5 bases and the V segment lost 5 bases, leaving 11 bases of the junction unmatched. CDR3: CAWSSPGLAGQDTQYF. The CDR3 coding sequence is TGTGCCTGGTCTTCCCCAGGACTAGCGGGGCAAGATACGCAGTATTTT.

The chain couples TRBV5-4 to TRBJ2-5; TRBD1 might be the D (5 bases). The V gene lost 10 bases and the J gene lost 3 bases, with 19 bases spanning the gap. This CDR3 is built from 14 residues. CDR1 SGHNT and CDR2 YYREEE come from the germline V gene (reference sequence). CDR3 residues: CAATLGAGEETQYF. The CDR3 nucleotides are TGTGCCGCCACGTTAGGGGCAGGTGAAGAGACCCAGTACTTC.

The V gene is TRBV9, the J gene TRBJ1-6, with D maybe TRBD1 (6 bases). V was clipped by 0 bases and J by 9 bases, with 10 bases between them. This CDR3 comprises 14 residues. Germline V CDR1 and CDR2: SGDLS, YYNGEE. The CDR3 region is CASSVVGGGSPLHF. For the CDR3, the DNA is TGTGCCAGCAGCGTAGTAGGGGGAGGTTCACCCCTCCACTTT. Full variable domain (remainder filled in from reference TRBV9 and TRBJ1-6): DSGVTQTPKHLITATGQRVTLRCSPRSGDLSVYWYQQSLDQGLQFLIQYYNGEERAKGNILERFSAQQFPDLHSELNLSSLELGDSALYFCASSVVGGGSPLHFGNGTRLTVT.

The CDR3 region has the DNA TGTGCCAGCAGCTCGGGCTGGGGGGACACTGAAGCTTTCTTT. Its protein is CASSSGWGDTEAFF. The J gene is TRBJ1-1, the V gene TRBV7-8; tentatively, D is TRBD1 (5 bases). Trimming left V 4 bases short and J 3 bases short, with 12 bases between. CDR3 length: 14 amino acids. Germline-derived CDR1 and CDR2 are SGHVS and FQNEAQ.

The V call is TRBV14, the J call TRBJ2-2; D is perhaps TRBD1 (5 bases). This CDR3 contains 17 residues. With 5 bases removed from V and 1 base from J, the gap between germline ends came to 17 bases. Germline-derived CDR1 and CDR2 are SGHDN and FVKESK. Here the CDR3 DNA reads TGTGCCAGCAGCACCCGCCAGGCAGGACAGAACACCGGGGAGCTGTTTTTT. Translation: CASSTRQAGQNTGELFF.